One and the same sample provided the 22 T cell receptor beta chains below, sequenced in a study of neurological immune-mediated disorders. TCRdb reprocessed the 5' RACE reads with MiXCR, giving one entry per CDR3 protein. The sample holds tens of thousands of distinct CDR3 sequences, 10% seen once. Sequenced sample: PBMCs. The receptor set was obtained from a man aged 70-80 years with HTLV-1-associated myelopathy (HAM/TSP).

In this sample, this clonotype turned up many times. The chain is built from TRBV20-1 and TRBJ2-1; TRBD2 aligns across 8 bases. This CDR3 is built from 13 residues. V shed 7 bases, J shed 3 bases, and the junction held 5 bases outside the gene matches. Germline values: CDR1 DFQATT, CDR2 SNEGSKA (reference sequence). This CDR3 is CSGTSPDYNEQFF. DNA for the CDR3: TGCAGTGGGACTAGCCCGGACTACAATGAGCAGTTCTTC.

In its sample, this clonotype was seen many times. This sequence joins TRBV18 and TRBJ2-7; 7 bases are shared with TRBD1. Germline V CDR1 and CDR2: KGHSH, LQKENI. The CDR3 contains 13 residues. The junction had 3 bases not matched to a gene; V was cut back by 5 bases and J by 2 bases. Here the CDR3 DNA reads TGTGCCAGCTCAACAGGGGACACCTACGAGCAGTACTTC. This gives the protein CASSTGDTYEQYF. The full variable domain, with the rest looked up from reference TRBV18 and TRBJ2-7, is NAGVMQNPRHLVRRRGQEARLRCSPMKGHSHVYWYRQLPEEGLKFMVYLQKENIIDESGMPKERFSAEFPKEGPSILRIQQVVRGDSAAYFCASSTGDTYEQYFGPGTRLTVT.

This clonotype has ten or more counts. CDR3 sequence (DNA): TGCAGCGTTGGACAGGGGGCAGAGGGCTACACCTTC. It encodes CSVGQGAEGYTF. The chain has TRBV29-1 and TRBJ1-2; TRBD1 matches 10 bases. V dropped 4 bases and J dropped 8; count of bases not matched to a gene: 4. The CDR3 spans 12 residues. Germline V gene data show CDR1 as SQVTM and CDR2 as ANQGSEA.

This clonotype was recorded at least ten times. The chain has TRBV28 and TRBJ1-4; a possible D gene is TRBD1 (6 bases). The CDR3 runs to 16 residues. Germline CDR1 and CDR2: MDHEN and SYDVKM. The V gene lost 3 bases and the J gene lost 0 bases, with 11 bases spanning the gap. This CDR3 reads CASSLSRGPTNEKLFF. The CDR3 DNA is TGTGCCAGCAGTTTGTCCAGGGGCCCAACTAATGAAAAACTGTTTTTT.

In this sample, this clonotype turned up many times. The genes are TRBV27 and TRBJ2-7; D unresolved. Between the trimmed V and J ends, which lost 7 bases and 5 bases, there was a span of 12 bases. Germline V gives CDR1 MNHEY, CDR2 SMNVEV (reference sequence). The CDR3 is made up of 12 amino acids. The CDR3, as DNA: TGTGCCAGCAAAGGCCTGTCCCACGAGCAGTACTTC. Its protein product is CASKGLSHEQYF.

This clonotype was seen ten or more times. The chain employs TRBV20-1 and TRBJ2-5; perhaps TRBD1 as D (5 bases). The CDR3 runs to 12 residues. Germline-derived CDR1 and CDR2 are DFQATT and SNEGSKA (reference sequence). With 6 bases removed from V and 1 base from J, the gap between germline ends came to 9 bases. CDR3 protein: CSATVTQETQYF. The DNA of the CDR3 is TGCAGTGCGACAGTCACCCAAGAGACCCAGTACTTC.

The rearrangement links TRBV28 to TRBJ2-7, with D uncertain. The length of the CDR3 is 14 residues. Germline V lookup: CDR1 MDHEN, CDR2 SYDVKM. The V end was cut by 1 base, the J end by 2 bases, with 9 bases between. Written as DNA, the CDR3 is TGTGCCAGCAGTTTATCCCCAGCAACCTACGAGCAGTACTTC. As protein: CASSLSPATYEQYF.

This clonotype has a count of ten or more. J is TRBJ2-7 and V is TRBV4-3, with 7 bases identical to TRBD2. V shed 3 bases and J 5 bases; nucleotides not matched to a gene: 13. The CDR3 extends over 16 amino acids. The germline CDR1 and CDR2 sequences are LGHNA and YSLEER. This chain's CDR3 is CASSHGRDSGFNEQYF. CDR3 DNA: TGCGCCAGCAGCCACGGTCGGGATAGCGGGTTCAACGAGCAGTACTTC.

This clonotype was observed many times. V usage is TRBV12-3 or TRBV12-4 and J usage is TRBJ1-6; D unresolved. The CDR3 totals 15 residues. V was cut by 8 bases and J by 6 bases, with 17 bases left in between. CDR3 region: CASGFMGLFNSPLHF. The CDR3 nucleotides read TGTGCCAGCGGGTTTATGGGCCTTTTTAATTCACCCCTCCACTTT.

This clonotype was seen many times. CDR3 residues: CSARDLTGSVGYEQYF. In DNA, the CDR3 is TGCAGTGCTAGAGATCTGACGGGCAGTGTGGGGTACGAGCAGTACTTC. V gene TRBV20-1 combines with J gene TRBJ2-7; no reliable D call. V lost 0 bases and J lost 4, with 19 bases in between. This CDR3 is 16 amino acids long. The V gene's germline CDR1 is DFQATT and CDR2 SNEGSKA (reference sequence).

This clonotype has at least ten counts. The rearrangement uses TRBV7-8 and TRBJ2-7, with D unresolved. Germline V gene sequence: CDR1 SGHVS, CDR2 FQNEAQ. V lost 1 base to trimming and J lost 0 bases, with 4 bases between them. The CDR3 runs 13 residues. CDR3 DNA sequence: TGTGCCAGCAGCTTAGGACTCTCCTACGAGCAGTACTTC. It translates to CASSLGLSYEQYF.

This clonotype was recorded at least ten times. The J gene is TRBJ2-1, the V gene TRBV20-1, with 11 bases matching TRBD2. The CDR3 is 14 residues long. Germline V gene lookup returns CDR1 DFQATT and CDR2 SNEGSKA (reference sequence). The DNA of the CDR3 is TGCAGGGGGGTATCGATAGGGACTAGCGGTGAGCAGTTCTTC. Its protein product is CRGVSIGTSGEQFF.

This clonotype was seen at least ten times. This rearrangement joins TRBV5-5 to TRBJ1-1, with TRBD1 identical over 9 bases. The CDR3 spans 15 residues. The germline V gene encodes CDR1 SGHKS and CDR2 YYEKEE (reference sequence). Unmatched junction bases numbered 8, after V lost 4 bases and J lost 4 bases. This chain's CDR3 is CASSPVQGAITEAFF. DNA for the CDR3: TGTGCCAGCAGCCCCGTACAGGGGGCTATCACTGAAGCTTTCTTT.

This clonotype showed up many times. The gene calls are TRBV7-9 and TRBJ1-2; D uncertain. Trimming left V 3 bases short and J 7 bases short, with 15 bases between. CDR1 and CDR2 from the germline V gene are SEHNR and FQNEAQ (reference sequence). This CDR3 region has 14 residues. The CDR3 nucleotides are TGTGCCAGCAGCTTTCAGGAGATCTCGCGTGGCTACACCTTC. As protein: CASSFQEISRGYTF.

Many counts were recorded for this clonotype. J is TRBJ2-7 and V is TRBV11-2, with 8 bases matching TRBD1. The V segment lost 10 bases and the J segment 6 bases; nucleotides outside the gene matches: 11. The CDR3 sequence is 13 residues long. Germline V gene data show CDR1 as SGHAT and CDR2 as FQNNGV. In nucleotides, the CDR3 is TGTGCCATAGGACAGGGCGCCAGAGGCGAGCAGTACTTC. Amino acids: CAIGQGARGEQYF.

This clonotype was counted many times. This chain uses TRBV4-2 with TRBJ1-1; no clear D. The CDR3 extends over 13 amino acids. Germline V gene sequence: CDR1 LGHNA, CDR2 YNFKEQ. Between the trimmed V and J ends, which lost 0 bases and 10 bases, there was a span of 12 bases. The DNA of the CDR3 is TGTGCCAGCAGCCAAGATGGGCTAATGGGAGCTTTCTTT. This codes for CASSQDGLMGAFF.

This clonotype was seen ten or more times. V is TRBV5-6 and J is TRBJ2-1; TRBD2 is a possible D gene (6 bases). The V gene's germline CDR1 is SGHDT and CDR2 YYEEEE. The CDR3 covers 16 residues. Trimming pared 3 bases from V and 5 bases from J, leaving 18 bases between. CDR3: CASSWDLTRGNNEQFF. CDR3 DNA sequence: TGTGCCAGCAGCTGGGATTTGACTAGAGGGAACAATGAGCAGTTCTTC.

This clonotype occurred many times. This chain connects TRBV15 to TRBJ2-7; D unresolved. This CDR3 region has 15 residues. Trimming shortened V by 0 bases and J by 0 bases, and 9 bases separated the two germline ends. Germline lookup yields CDR1 LNHNV and CDR2 YYDKDF (reference sequence). The CDR3, as DNA: TGTGCCACCAGCAGAGATCGCCCAGTCTCCTACGAGCAGTACTTC. This sequence encodes CATSRDRPVSYEQYF. Using reference TRBV15 and TRBJ2-7 for the parts outside the CDR3, the full variable domain is DAMVIQNPRYQVTQFGKPVTLSCSQTLNHNVMYWYQQKSSQAPKLLFHYYDKDFNNEADTPDNFQSRRPNTSFCFLDIRSPGLGDTAMYLCATSRDRPVSYEQYFGPGTRLTVT.

This clonotype was observed many times. The rearrangement joins TRBV4-2 to TRBJ2-2; 11 bases match TRBD1. CDR3 length: 15 amino acids. The germline CDR1 and CDR2 sequences are LGHNA and YNFKEQ. J lost 6 bases, V lost 6 bases, and 6 bases had no gene match. The CDR3 DNA sequence: TGTGCCAGCAGTCGGACAGGGGGCACGGCCGGGGAGCTGTTTTTT. This encodes CASSRTGGTAGELFF.

This clonotype has ten or more counts. The chain joins TRBV12-3 or TRBV12-4 to TRBJ2-1; no clear D. Between the trimmed V and J ends, which lost 2 bases and 5 bases, there was a span of 7 bases. The CDR3 is made up of 13 amino acids. CDR3 sequence reads: CASSLWGDNEQFF. The CDR3 DNA reads TGTGCCAGCAGTTTATGGGGTGACAATGAGCAGTTCTTC.

As concerns this clonotype: A much larger clone differs by one base, so this may be a read error. This rearrangement joins TRBV19 to TRBJ1-4; D may be TRBD1 (6 bases). The germline CDR1 and CDR2 sequences are LNHDA and SQIVND (reference sequence). The length of the CDR3 is 15 residues. The V and J ends lost 8 bases and 7 bases respectively, with 20 bases between them. In DNA, the CDR3 is TGTGCCAGTCGTCCGGCGGGGGCGCGGTGTGAAAAACTGTTTTTT. Its translation: CASRPAGARCEKLFF.

This clonotype has a count of ten or more. The rearrangement joins TRBV20-1 to TRBJ2-3; D may be TRBD1 (6 bases). Trimming took off 3 bases at V and 4 bases at J, with 8 bases between the two ends. CDR1 is DFQATT, CDR2 SNEGSKA, per germline (reference sequence). The length of the CDR3 is 12 residues. CDR3 nucleotide sequence: TGCAGTGCTAGTGGGGGCTCAGATACGCAGTATTTT. Translated: CSASGGSDTQYF.